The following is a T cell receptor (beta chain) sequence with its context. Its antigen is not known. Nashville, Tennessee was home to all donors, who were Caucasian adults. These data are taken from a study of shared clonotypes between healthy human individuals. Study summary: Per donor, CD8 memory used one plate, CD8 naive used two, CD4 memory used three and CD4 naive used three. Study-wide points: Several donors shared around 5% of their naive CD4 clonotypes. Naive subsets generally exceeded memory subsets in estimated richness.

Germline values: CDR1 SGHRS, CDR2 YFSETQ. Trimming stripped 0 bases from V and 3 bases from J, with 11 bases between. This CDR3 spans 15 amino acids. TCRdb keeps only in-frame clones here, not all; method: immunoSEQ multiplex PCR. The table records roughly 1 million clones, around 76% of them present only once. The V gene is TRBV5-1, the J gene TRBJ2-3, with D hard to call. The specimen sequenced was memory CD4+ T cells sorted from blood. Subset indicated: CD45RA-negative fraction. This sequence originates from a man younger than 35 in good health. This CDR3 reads CASSLGGSRTDTQYF. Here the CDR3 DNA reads TGCGCCAGCAGCTTGGGTGGGTCTCGAACAGATACGCAGTATTTT.